The TCR beta chain under discussion was sequenced for a study of spatial heterogeneity in lung cancer. On the study more broadly: Compared with alpha-chain sequences, beta-chain sequences were consistently detected in greater numbers.

Unique molecular identifiers, one per molecule, were present on every TCR cDNA molecule. TCRdb ran MiXCR on the 5' RACE reads and lists one entry per CDR3 protein. The profile shows some 44,000 distinct CDR3 sequences, approximately 14% of them singletons. There are 14 residues in the CDR3. CDR1 and CDR2 (germline): SGHRS, YFSETQ. V dropped 5 bases and J dropped 3; count of bases not matched to a gene: 6. Time point reported: sample taken at primary tumor resection. The study sequenced unsorted whole RNA from tumor, nontumor lung or frozen PBMC. This clonotype was observed many times. The chain carries TRBV5-1 and TRBJ1-1; 8 bases are shared with TRBD1. The sequence came from a male donor with early-stage non-small cell lung cancer. Sample: PBMCs, taken at surgery. The CDR3 protein is CASSLDRVDTEAFF. CDR3 bases: TGCGCCAGCAGTCTGGACAGGGTGGACACTGAAGCTTTCTTT.